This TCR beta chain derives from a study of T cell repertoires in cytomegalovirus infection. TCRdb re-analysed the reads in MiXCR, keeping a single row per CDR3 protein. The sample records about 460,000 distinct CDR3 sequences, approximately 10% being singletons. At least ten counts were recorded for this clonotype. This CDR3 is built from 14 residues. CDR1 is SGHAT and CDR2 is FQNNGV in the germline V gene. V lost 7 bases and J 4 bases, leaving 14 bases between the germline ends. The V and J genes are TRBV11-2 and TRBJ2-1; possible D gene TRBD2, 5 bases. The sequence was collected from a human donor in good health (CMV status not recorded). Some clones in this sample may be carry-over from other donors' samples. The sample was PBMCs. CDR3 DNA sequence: TGTGCCAGCACCATTTCACGGGGTTACAATGAGCAGTTCTTC. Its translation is CASTISRGYNEQFF.